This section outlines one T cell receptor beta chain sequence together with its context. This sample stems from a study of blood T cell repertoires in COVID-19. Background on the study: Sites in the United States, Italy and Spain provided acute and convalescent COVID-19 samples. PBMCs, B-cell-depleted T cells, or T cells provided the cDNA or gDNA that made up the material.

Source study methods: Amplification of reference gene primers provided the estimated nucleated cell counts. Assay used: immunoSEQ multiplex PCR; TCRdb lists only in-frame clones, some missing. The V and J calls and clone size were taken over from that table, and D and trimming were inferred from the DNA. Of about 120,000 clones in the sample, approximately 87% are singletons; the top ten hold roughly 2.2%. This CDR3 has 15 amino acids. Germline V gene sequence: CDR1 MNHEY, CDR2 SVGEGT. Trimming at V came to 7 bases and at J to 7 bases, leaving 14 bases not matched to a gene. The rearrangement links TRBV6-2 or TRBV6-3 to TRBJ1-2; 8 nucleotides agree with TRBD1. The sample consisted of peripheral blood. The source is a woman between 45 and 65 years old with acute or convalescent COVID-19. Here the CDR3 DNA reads TGTGCCAGCACCCCTACCGACAGGGGCGTATCTGGCTACACCTTC. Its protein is CASTPTDRGVSGYTF.